The clone carrying this TCR beta chain was counted a few times. Time point denoted: sample taken at primary tumor resection. The sample comes from a study of spatial heterogeneity in lung cancer. Study in general: The count of detected beta-chain sequences consistently exceeded that of alpha-chain sequences. More than eight raw reads, on average, carried each unique TCR and UMI combination.

Trimming shortened V by 0 bases and J by 4 bases, and 14 bases separated the two germline ends. From germline, CDR1 is MGHRA and CDR2 YSYEKL. This CDR3 has 16 residues. Every molecule of TCR cDNA had its own unique molecular identifier. TCRdb re-called the 5' RACE reads with MiXCR, one entry per CDR3 protein. The sample lists tens of thousands of distinct CDR3 sequences; about 12% were seen once. J is TRBJ2-3 and V is TRBV4-1; D could derive from TRBD1 or TRBD2 (7 bases each). The starting material was PBMCs, obtained at surgery. This sequence was found in a male donor with early-stage non-small cell lung cancer. The CDR3: CASSQDPGGVADTQYF. The CDR3 DNA reads as TGCGCCAGCAGCCAAGATCCAGGGGGGGTCGCAGATACGCAGTATTTT.